This TCR beta chain was sequenced in a study of T cells in Graves' hyperthyroidism and ophthalmopathy. Findings and caveats of the study: Most thyroid clonotypes expanded above 0.001 appeared in blood too.

Graves' hyperthyroidism was deemed stable absent ophthalmopathy progression within 18 months. Not enrolled were patients with uncontrolled infection, other autoimmune disease, pregnancy or lactation. About 10 ml fresh peripheral blood yielded the PBMCs. Turning to this clonotype: Its antigen is undetermined. An end of the junction does not agree with germline; a read error may underlie this.

TCR beta CDR3 region amplification was performed from RNA transcripts. During a first-round RT-PCR of the TCR CDR3, the HTBI primer set was used. TCRdb re-analysed the multiplex PCR reads in MiXCR, keeping a single row per CDR3 protein. This sample has approximately 25,000 distinct CDR3 sequences; under 55% occur once, and the top ten carry about a tenth. The CDR3 is made up of 14 amino acids. CDR1 and CDR2 (germline): SNHLY, FYNNEI. V usage is TRBV2 and J usage is TRBJ2-4; no definite D call. The sample consisted of blood. This clonotype was obtained from a woman younger than 45 with Graves' hyperthyroidism. The CDR3 coding sequence is TGTGCCAGCAGGGCCGACTTTGCCAAGAACATTCAGTACTTC. This codes for CASRADFAKNIQYF. The variable domain in full, with the rest retrieved from reference TRBV2 and TRBJ2-4, is EPEVTQTPSHQVTQMGQEVILRCVPISNHLYFYWYRQILGQKVEFLVSFYNNEISEKSEIFDDQFSVERPDGSNFTLKIRSTKLEDSAMYFCASRADFAKNIQYFGAGTRLSVL.